This T cell receptor (beta chain) was sequenced for a study of T cell responses to AZD1222 COVID-19 vaccine. Findings and caveats of the study: Donor demographics were predominantly white British with a female majority; clonal diversity may be underestimated. A reported finding is that nearly half of spike-specific TCRs target unmutated variant regions.

Only in-frame clones appear in the TCRdb table, and some are missing; sequencing was by immunoSEQ multiplex PCR. This sample has around 140,000 clones, with roughly 92% found just once. CDR1 is MNHEY and CDR2 is SMNVEV in the germline V gene (reference sequence). The trim removed 2 bases at V and 7 bases at J, leaving 5 bases unmatched. The CDR3 has 15 residues. As for this clone: Its antigen is currently unknown.

This clonotype was obtained from an adult in good health. This specimen was peripheral blood, taken on day 0 of AZD1222 vaccination. The rearrangement links TRBV27 to TRBJ1-4; 9 bases match TRBD1. CDR3: CASSLKGTGTEKLFF. The CDR3 bases are TGTGCCAGCAGTTTAAAAGGGACAGGGACTGAAAAACTGTTTTTT.